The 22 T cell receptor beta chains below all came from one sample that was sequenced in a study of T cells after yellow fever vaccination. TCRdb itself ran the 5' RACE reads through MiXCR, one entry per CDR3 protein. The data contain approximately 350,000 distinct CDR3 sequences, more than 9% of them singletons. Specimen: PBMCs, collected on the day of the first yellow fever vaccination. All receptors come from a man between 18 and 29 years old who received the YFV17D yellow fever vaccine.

DNA of the CDR3: TGTGCCAGCAGCCTACAGGGGACAGATTCACCCCTCCACTTT. Residues: CASSLQGTDSPLHF. This chain joins TRBV6-1 and TRBJ1-6, with 7 bases fitting TRBD1. After removal of 6 bases from V and 8 bases from J, the junction contained 7 bases not matched to a gene. The CDR3 length is 14 residues. Germline loops: CDR1 MNHNS, CDR2 SASEGT.

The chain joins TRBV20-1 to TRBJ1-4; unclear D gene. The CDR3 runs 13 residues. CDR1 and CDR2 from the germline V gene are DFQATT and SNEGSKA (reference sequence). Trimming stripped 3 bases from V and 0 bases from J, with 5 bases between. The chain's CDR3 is CSARNPTNEKLFF. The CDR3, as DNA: TGCAGTGCTAGGAACCCAACTAATGAAAAACTGTTTTTT.

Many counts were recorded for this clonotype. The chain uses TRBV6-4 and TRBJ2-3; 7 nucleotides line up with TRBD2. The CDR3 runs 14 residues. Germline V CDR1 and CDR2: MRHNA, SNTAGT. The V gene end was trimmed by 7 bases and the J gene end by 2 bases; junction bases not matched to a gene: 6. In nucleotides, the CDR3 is TGTGCCAGCAAACGGGGGGAACACACAGATACGCAGTATTTT. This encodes CASKRGEHTDTQYF.

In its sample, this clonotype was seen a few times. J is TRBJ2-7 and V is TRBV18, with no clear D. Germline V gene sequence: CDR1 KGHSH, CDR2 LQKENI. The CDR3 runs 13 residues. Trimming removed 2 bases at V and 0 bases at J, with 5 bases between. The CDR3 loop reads CASSPVSSYEQYF. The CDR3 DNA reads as TGTGCCAGCTCACCAGTGAGCTCCTACGAGCAGTACTTC.

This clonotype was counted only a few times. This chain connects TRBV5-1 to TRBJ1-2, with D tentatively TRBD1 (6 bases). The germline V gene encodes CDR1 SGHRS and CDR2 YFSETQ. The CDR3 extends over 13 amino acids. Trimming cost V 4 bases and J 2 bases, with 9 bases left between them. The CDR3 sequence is CASSGDKNYGYTF. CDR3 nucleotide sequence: TGCGCCAGCAGCGGGGACAAGAACTATGGCTACACCTTC.

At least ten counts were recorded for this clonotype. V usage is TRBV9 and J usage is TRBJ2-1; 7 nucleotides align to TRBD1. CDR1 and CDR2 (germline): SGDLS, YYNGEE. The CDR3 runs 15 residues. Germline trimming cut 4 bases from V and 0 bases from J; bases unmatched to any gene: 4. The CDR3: CASSRGQSSYNEQFF. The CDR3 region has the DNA TGTGCCAGCAGCAGGGGACAGAGCTCCTACAATGAGCAGTTCTTC.

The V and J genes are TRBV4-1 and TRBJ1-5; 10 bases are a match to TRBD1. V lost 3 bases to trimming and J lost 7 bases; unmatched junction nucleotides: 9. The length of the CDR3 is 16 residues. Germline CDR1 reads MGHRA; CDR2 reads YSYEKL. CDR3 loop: CASSHPPGQGVQPQHF. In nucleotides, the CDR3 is TGCGCCAGCAGCCACCCCCCAGGACAGGGGGTCCAGCCCCAGCATTTT.

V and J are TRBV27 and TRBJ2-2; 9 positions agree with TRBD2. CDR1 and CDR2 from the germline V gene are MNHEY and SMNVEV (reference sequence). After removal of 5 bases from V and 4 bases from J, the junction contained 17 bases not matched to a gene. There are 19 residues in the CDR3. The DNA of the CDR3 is TGTGCCAGCAGTCCCCACCGAGCGAGCGGGGGGATCCCCACCGGGGAGCTGTTTTTT. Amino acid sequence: CASSPHRASGGIPTGELFF.

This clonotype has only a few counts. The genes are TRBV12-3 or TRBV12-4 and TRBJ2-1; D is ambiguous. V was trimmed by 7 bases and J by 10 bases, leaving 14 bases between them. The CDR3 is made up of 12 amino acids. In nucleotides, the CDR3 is TGTGCCAGCACCCAAGGTGGCAGAGAGCAGTTCTTC. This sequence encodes CASTQGGREQFF.

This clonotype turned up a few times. This CDR3 is CASSRDYKETQYF. The CDR3 DNA is TGTGCCAGCAGCCGGGACTATAAAGAGACCCAGTACTTC. The chain is built from TRBV5-4 and TRBJ2-5, with 7 bases identical to TRBD2. There are 13 residues in the CDR3. Germline assignment: CDR1 SGHNT and CDR2 YYREEE (reference sequence). V was pared by 4 bases and J by 3 bases, with 3 bases of the junction left unmatched.

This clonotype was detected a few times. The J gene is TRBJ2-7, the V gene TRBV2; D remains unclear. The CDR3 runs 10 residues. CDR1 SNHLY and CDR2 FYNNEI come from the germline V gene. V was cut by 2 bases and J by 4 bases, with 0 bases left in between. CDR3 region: CASSEYEQYF. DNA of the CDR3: TGTGCCAGCAGTGAATACGAGCAGTACTTC.

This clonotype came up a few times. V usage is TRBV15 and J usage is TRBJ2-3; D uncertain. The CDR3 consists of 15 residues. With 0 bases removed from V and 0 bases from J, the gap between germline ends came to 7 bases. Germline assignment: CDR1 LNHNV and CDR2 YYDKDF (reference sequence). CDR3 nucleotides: TGTGCCACCAGCAGAGAGGCTAGAAGCACAGATACGCAGTATTTT. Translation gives CATSREARSTDTQYF. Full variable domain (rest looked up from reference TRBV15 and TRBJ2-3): DAMVIQNPRYQVTQFGKPVTLSCSQTLNHNVMYWYQQKSSQAPKLLFHYYDKDFNNEADTPDNFQSRRPNTSFCFLDIRSPGLGDTAMYLCATSREARSTDTQYFGPGTRLTVL.

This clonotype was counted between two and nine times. This chain's CDR3 is CASSRTGTANYNSPLHF. The CDR3, as DNA: TGTGCCAGCAGCCGCACCGGGACCGCTAATTATAATTCACCCCTCCACTTT. This rearrangement joins TRBV6-2 or TRBV6-3 to TRBJ1-6; D is possibly TRBD1 (5 bases). The germline V and J ends were trimmed by 6 bases and 4 bases, with 19 bases remaining between them. This CDR3 is 17 amino acids long. The germline V gene has CDR1 MNHEY and CDR2 SVGEGT.

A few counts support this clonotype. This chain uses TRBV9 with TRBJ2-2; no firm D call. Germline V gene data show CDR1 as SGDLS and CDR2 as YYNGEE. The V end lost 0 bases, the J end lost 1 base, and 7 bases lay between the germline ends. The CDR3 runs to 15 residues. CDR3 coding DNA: TGTGCCAGCAGCGTAGCCGATCTGAACACCGGGGAGCTGTTTTTT. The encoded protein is CASSVADLNTGELFF.

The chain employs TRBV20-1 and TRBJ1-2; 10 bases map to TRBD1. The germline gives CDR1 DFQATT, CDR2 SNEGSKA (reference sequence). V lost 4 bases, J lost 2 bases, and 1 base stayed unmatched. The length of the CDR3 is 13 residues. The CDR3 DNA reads TGCAGTGCTACGGGACAGGGGAACTATGGCTACACCTTC. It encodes CSATGQGNYGYTF.

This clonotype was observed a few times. The CDR3 reads CASRSWATQRTGELFF. The CDR3 DNA is TGTGCCAGCAGAAGTTGGGCCACCCAAAGGACCGGGGAGCTGTTTTTT. The J gene is TRBJ2-2, the V gene TRBV6-1, with unresolved D. The CDR3 totals 16 residues. V was cut by 6 bases and J by 5 bases, with 19 bases left in between. CDR1 is MNHNS and CDR2 is SASEGT in the germline V gene.

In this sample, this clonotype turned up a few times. CDR3 DNA sequence: TGTGCCAGCAGCACTTCCCGGGACTCTGGGTCAGAGACCCAGTACTTC. Translated: CASSTSRDSGSETQYF. The chain has TRBV7-8 and TRBJ2-5, with a tentative D call TRBD2 (6 bases). The V and J ends lost 5 bases and 4 bases respectively, with 20 bases between them. Per germline, CDR1 SGHVS and CDR2 FQNEAQ. This CDR3 spans 16 amino acids.

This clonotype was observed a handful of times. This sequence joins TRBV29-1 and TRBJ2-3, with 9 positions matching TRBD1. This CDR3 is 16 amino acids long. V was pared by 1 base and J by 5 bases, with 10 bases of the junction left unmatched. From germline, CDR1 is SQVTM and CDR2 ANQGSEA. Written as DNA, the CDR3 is TGCAGCGTTGAAGCCACGGGACAGGGTAGGGAAGATACGCAGTATTTT. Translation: CSVEATGQGREDTQYF.

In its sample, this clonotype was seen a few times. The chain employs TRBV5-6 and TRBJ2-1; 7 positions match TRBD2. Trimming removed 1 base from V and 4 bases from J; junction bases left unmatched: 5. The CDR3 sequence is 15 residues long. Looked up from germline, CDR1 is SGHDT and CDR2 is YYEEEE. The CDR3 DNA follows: TGTGCCAGCAGCTTGTCCAGCGGGGCTTACAATGAGCAGTTCTTC. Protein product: CASSLSSGAYNEQFF.

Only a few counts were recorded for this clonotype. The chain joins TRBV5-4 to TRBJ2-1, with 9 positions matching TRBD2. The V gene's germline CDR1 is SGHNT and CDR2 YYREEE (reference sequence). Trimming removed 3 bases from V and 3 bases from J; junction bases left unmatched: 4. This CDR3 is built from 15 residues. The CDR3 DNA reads TGTGCCAGCAGCTCAGTAGCGGGGGTCTACAATGAGCAGTTCTTC. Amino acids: CASSSVAGVYNEQFF.

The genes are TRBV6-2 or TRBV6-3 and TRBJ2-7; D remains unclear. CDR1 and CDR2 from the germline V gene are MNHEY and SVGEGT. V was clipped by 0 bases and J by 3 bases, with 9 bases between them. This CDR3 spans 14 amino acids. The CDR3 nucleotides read TGTGCCAGCAGTTACTCCACACTGATCTACGAGCAGTACTTC. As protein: CASSYSTLIYEQYF.

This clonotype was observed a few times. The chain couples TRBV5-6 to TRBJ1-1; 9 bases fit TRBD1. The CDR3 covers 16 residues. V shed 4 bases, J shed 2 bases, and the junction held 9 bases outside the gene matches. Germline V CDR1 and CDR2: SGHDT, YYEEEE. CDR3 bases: TGTGCCAGCAGCCCGGGATTGACAGGGGGAAACACTGAAGCTTTCTTT. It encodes CASSPGLTGGNTEAFF.